This T cell receptor (beta chain) was sequenced for a study of cytomegalovirus exposure and HLA in healthy donors. The primer mix had 60 Vbeta and 13 Jbeta primers. Assay: immunoSEQ multiplex PCR; the TCRdb copy retains only in-frame clones and omits some. The data hold some 180,000 clones, with about four fifths observed a single time. The sequence derives from a female donor in good health and CMV-seronegative. Source material: PBMCs.

The CDR3 here is CASSRIRQGLPDTQYF. Here the CDR3 DNA reads TGTGCCAGTAGTAGAATTAGGCAGGGTTTGCCAGATACGCAGTATTTT. This chain links TRBV19 with TRBJ2-3; D is possibly TRBD1 (5 bases). Germline CDR1 and CDR2: LNHDA and SQIVND (reference sequence). Deletions cut 4 bases from V and 4 bases from J, with 18 bases between. The CDR3 consists of 16 residues.